Reported below is one TCR beta chain. No antigen is known for it. The data stem from a study of OX40 agonist ivuxolimab in advanced cancers. The protocol was immunoSEQ multiplex PCR, while the TCRdb copy is restricted to in-frame clones and leaves out a portion. The sample consists of approximately 82,000 clones, just under 95% of them appearing once. V dropped 5 bases and J dropped 5; count of bases not matched to a gene: 5. Germline CDR1 and CDR2: GTSNPN and SVGIG (reference sequence). The CDR3 covers 13 residues. Findings of the study overall: At 0.1 to 3.0 mg/kg and by week 6, CD4+ and CD8+ T cells in the blood had expanded clonally.

The receptor's source is an adult with an advanced solid tumor such as melanoma, head and neck, liver or kidney cancer. The gene calls are TRBV30 and TRBJ2-1, with TRBD1 identical over 8 bases. Source: CD4+ or CD8+ T cells sorted from blood, taken in a trial of the OX40 agonist ivuxolimab. This chain's CDR3 is CAWRDRGNNEQFF. The DNA for the CDR3 is TGTGCCTGGCGTGACAGGGGCAACAATGAGCAGTTCTTC.